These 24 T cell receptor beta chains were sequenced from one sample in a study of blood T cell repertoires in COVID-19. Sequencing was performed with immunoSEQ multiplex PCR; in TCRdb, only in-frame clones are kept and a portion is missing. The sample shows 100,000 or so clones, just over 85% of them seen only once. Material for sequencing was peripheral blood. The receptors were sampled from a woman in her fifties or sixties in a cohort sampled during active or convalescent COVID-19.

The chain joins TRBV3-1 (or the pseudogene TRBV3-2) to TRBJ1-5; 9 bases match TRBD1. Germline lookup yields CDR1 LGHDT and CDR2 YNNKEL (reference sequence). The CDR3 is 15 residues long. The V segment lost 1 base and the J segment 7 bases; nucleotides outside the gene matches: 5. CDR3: CASSQADRGGQPQHF. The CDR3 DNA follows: TGTGCCAGCAGCCAAGCCGACAGGGGGGGACAGCCCCAGCATTTT.

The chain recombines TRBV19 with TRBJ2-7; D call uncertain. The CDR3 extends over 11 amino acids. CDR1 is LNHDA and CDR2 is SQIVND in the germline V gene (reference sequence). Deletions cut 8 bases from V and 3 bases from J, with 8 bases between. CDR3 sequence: CASAASYEQYF. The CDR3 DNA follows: TGTGCCAGTGCCGCCAGCTACGAGCAGTACTTC.

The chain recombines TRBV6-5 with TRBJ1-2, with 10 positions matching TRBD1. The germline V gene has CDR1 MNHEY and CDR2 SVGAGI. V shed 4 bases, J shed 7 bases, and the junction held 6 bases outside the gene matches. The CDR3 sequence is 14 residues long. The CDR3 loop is CASSSGQGIFGYTF. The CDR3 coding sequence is TGTGCCAGCAGTTCGGGACAGGGGATATTTGGCTACACCTTC.

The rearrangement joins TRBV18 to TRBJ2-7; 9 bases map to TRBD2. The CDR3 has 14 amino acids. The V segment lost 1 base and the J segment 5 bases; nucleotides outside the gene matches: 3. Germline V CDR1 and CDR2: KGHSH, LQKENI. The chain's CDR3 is CASSPQGTSHEQYF. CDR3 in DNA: TGTGCCAGCTCACCACAAGGGACTAGCCACGAGCAGTACTTC.

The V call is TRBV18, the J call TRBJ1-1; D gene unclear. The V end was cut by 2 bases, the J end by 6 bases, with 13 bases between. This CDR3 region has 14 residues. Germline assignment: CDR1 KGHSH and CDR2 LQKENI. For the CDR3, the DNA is TGTGCCAGCTCACCAACAGTTCCAGCCCCTGAAGCTTTCTTT. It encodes CASSPTVPAPEAFF.

The CDR3 protein is CATSRDLSAGGYEQYF. The CDR3 DNA follows: TGTGCCACCAGCAGAGATCTTTCGGCGGGAGGCTACGAGCAGTACTTC. This sequence joins TRBV15 and TRBJ2-7; 8 bases agree with TRBD2. Germline CDR1 LNHNV, CDR2 YYDKDF (reference sequence). The CDR3 consists of 16 residues. The V gene end was trimmed by 0 bases and the J gene end by 3 bases; junction bases not matched to a gene: 7.

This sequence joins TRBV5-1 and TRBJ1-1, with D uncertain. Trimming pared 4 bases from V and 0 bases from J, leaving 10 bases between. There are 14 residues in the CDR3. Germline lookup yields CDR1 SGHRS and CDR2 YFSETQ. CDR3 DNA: TGCGCCAGCAGCCGACTCGCTATGAACACTGAAGCTTTCTTT. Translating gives CASSRLAMNTEAFF.

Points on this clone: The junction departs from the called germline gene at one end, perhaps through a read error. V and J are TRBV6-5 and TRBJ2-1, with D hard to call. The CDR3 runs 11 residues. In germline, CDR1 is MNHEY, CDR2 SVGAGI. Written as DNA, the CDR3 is TGTGCCAGCAGTAACTCCGATGAGCAGTTCTTC. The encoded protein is CASSNSDEQFF.

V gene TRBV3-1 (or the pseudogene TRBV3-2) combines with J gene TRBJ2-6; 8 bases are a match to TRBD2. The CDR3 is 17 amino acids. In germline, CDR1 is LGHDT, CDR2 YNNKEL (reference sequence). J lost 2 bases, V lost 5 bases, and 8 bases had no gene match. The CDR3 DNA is TGTGCCAGCAGCTTGCCCGGGGGGGATACTGGGGCCAACGTCCTGACTTTC. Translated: CASSLPGGDTGANVLTF.

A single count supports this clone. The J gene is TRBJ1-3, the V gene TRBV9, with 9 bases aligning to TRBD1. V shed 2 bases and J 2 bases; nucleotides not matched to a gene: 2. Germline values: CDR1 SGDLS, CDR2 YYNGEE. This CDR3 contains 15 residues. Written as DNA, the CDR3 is TGTGCCAGCAGCGTTGACAGGGGGACTGGAAACACCATATATTTT. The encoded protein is CASSVDRGTGNTIYF.

The CDR3 region is CASSLQGGGDVGELFF. The CDR3 nucleotides are TGCGCCAGCAGCTTGCAGGGGGGCGGTGATGTCGGGGAGCTGTTTTTT. The chain couples TRBV5-1 to TRBJ2-2; a weak D match, TRBD1 (7 bases). The germline gives CDR1 SGHRS, CDR2 YFSETQ. V gave up 1 base and J gave up 7 bases, with 17 bases separating them. The CDR3 length is 16 residues.

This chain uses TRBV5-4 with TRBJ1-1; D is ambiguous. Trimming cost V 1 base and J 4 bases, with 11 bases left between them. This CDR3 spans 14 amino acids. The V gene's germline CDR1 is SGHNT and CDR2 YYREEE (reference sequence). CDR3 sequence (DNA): TGTGCCAGCAGCTTGAGCCGGGGAGGCACTGAAGCTTTCTTT. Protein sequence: CASSLSRGGTEAFF.

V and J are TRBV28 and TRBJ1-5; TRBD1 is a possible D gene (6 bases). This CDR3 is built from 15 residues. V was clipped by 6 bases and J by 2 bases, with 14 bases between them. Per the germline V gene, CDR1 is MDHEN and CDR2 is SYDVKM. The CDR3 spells CASRKQGGGNQPQHF. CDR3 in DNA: TGTGCCAGCAGAAAACAGGGCGGAGGCAATCAGCCCCAGCATTTT.

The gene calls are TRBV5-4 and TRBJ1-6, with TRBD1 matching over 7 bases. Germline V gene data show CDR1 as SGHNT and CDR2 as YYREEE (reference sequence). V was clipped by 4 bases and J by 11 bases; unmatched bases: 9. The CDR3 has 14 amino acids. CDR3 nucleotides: TGTGCCAGCAGCGTTGGACAGGCAGGGACACCCCTCCACTTT. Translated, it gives CASSVGQAGTPLHF.

CDR3 sequence (DNA): TGCAGCGTTGATGGGCAGGGCTACGAGCAGTACTTC. Encoded protein: CSVDGQGYEQYF. The chain combines TRBV29-1 with TRBJ2-7, with D possibly being TRBD1 (5 bases). The CDR3 extends over 12 amino acids. V was clipped by 3 bases and J by 3 bases, with 9 bases between them. CDR1 SQVTM and CDR2 ANQGSEA come from the germline V gene.

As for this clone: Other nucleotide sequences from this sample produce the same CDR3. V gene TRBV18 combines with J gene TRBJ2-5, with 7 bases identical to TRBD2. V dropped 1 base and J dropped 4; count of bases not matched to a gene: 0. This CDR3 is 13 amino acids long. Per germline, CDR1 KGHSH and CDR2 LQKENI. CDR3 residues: CASSPRGGETQYF. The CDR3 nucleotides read TGTGCCAGCTCACCACGCGGGGGAGAGACCCAGTACTTC.

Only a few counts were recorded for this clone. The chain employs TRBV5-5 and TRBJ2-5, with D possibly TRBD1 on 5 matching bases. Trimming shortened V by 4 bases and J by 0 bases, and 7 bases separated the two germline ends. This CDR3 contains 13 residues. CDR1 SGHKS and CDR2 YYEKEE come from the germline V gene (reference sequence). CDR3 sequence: CASSQGNQETQYF. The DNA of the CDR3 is TGTGCCAGCAGCCAGGGAAACCAAGAGACCCAGTACTTC.

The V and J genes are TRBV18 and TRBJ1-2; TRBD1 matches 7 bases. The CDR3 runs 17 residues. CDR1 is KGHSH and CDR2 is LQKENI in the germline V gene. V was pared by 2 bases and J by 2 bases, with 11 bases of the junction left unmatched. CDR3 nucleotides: TGTGCCAGCTCACCAGACAGGGTCCTAAGATCCAACTATGGCTACACCTTC. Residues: CASSPDRVLRSNYGYTF.

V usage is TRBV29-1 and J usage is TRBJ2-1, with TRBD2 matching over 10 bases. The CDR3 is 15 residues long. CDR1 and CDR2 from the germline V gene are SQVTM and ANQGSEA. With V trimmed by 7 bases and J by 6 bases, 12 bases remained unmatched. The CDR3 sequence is CSASTASGSFNEQFF. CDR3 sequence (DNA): TGCAGCGCCTCCACCGCTAGCGGGAGCTTCAATGAGCAGTTCTTC.

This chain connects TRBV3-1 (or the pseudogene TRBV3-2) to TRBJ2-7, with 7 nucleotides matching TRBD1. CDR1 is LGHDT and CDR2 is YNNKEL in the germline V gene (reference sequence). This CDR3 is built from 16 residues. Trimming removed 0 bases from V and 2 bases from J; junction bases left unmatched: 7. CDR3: CASSQEVPTGPYEQYF. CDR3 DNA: TGTGCCAGCAGCCAAGAAGTTCCGACAGGGCCCTACGAGCAGTACTTC.

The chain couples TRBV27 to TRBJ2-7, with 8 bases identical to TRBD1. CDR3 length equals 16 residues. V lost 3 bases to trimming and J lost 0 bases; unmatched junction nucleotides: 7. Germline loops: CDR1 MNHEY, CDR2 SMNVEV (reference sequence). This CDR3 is CASSFLGQGSSYEQYF. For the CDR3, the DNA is TGTGCCAGCAGTTTCCTAGGACAGGGTAGCTCCTACGAGCAGTACTTC.

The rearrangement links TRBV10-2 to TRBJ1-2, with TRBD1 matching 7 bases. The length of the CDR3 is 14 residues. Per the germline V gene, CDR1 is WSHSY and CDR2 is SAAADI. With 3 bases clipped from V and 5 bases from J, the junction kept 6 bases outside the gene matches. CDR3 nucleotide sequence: TGCGCCAGCAGTGACTCGGGGACAGTTTATGGCTACACCTTC. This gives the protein CASSDSGTVYGYTF.

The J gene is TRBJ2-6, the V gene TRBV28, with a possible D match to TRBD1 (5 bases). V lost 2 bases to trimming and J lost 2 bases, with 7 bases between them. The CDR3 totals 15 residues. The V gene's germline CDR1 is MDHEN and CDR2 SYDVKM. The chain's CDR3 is CASSLGRAGANVLTF. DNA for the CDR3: TGTGCCAGCAGTTTAGGCAGGGCTGGGGCCAACGTCCTGACTTTC. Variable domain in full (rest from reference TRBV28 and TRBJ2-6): DVKVTQSSRYLVKRTGEKVFLECVQDMDHENMFWYRQDPGLGLRLIYFSYDVKMKEKGDIPEGYSVSREKKERFSLILESASTNQTSMYLCASSLGRAGANVLTFGAGSRLTVL.

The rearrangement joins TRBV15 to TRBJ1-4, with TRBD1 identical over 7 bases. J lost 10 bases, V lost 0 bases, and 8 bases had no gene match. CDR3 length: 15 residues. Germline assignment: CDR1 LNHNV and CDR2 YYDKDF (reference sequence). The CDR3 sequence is CATSRDDRDGGKLFF. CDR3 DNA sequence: TGTGCCACCAGCAGAGATGACAGGGACGGTGGAAAACTGTTTTTT.